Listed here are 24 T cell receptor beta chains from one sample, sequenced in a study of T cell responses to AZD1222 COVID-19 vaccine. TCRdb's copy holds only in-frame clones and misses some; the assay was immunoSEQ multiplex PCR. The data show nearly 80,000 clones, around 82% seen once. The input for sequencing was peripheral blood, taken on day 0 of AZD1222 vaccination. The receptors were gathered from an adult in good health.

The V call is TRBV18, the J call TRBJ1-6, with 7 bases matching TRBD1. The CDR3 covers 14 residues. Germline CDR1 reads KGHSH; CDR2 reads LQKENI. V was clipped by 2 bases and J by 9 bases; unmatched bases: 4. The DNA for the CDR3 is TGTGCCAGCTCACCAAGACAGGGAGGTTCACCCCTCCACTTT. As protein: CASSPRQGGSPLHF.

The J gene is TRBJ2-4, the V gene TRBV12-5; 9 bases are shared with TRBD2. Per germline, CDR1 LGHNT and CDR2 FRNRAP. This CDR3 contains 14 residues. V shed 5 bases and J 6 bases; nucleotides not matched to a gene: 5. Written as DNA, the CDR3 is TGTGCTAGTGGTCACCCTAGCGGGACAAACATTCAGTACTTC. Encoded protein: CASGHPSGTNIQYF.

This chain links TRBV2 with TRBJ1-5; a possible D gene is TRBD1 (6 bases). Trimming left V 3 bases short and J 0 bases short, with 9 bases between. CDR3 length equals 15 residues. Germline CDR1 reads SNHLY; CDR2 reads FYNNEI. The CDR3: CASSEGGPSNQPQHF. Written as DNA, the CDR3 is TGTGCCAGCAGTGAGGGGGGGCCTAGCAATCAGCCCCAGCATTTT.

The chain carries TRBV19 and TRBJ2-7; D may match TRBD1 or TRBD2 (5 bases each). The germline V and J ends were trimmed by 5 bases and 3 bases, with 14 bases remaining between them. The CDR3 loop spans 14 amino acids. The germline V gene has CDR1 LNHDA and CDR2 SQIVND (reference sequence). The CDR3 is CASSGTSRHYEQYF. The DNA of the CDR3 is TGTGCCAGTAGTGGGACCTCCCGACACTACGAGCAGTACTTC.

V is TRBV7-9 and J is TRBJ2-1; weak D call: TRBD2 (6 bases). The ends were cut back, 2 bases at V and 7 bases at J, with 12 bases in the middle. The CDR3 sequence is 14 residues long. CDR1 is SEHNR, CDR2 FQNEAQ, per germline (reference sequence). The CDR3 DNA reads TGTGCCAGCAGCTTACTGACTAGTAGTAATGAGCAGTTCTTC. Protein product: CASSLLTSSNEQFF.

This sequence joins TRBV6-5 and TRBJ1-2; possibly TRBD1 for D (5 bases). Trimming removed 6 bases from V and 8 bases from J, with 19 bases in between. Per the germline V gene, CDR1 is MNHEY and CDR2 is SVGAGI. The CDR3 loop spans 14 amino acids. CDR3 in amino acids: CASRGTELSKGYTF. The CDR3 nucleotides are TGTGCCAGCAGGGGGACGGAGCTCTCGAAGGGCTACACCTTC.

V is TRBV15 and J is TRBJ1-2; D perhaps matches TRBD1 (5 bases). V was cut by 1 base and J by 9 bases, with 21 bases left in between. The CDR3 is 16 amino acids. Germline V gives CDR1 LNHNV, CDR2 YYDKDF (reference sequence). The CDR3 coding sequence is TGTGCCACCAGCAGAGGGGGCATGGGTCAGGAGAAGAGCTACACCTTC. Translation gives CATSRGGMGQEKSYTF.

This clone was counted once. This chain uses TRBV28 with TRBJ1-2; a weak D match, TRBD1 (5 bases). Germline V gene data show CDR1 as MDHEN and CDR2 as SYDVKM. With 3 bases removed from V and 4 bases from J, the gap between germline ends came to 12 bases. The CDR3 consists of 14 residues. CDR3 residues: CASSLVGLGYGYTF. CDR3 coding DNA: TGTGCCAGCAGTTTGGTGGGACTGGGCTATGGCTACACCTTC.

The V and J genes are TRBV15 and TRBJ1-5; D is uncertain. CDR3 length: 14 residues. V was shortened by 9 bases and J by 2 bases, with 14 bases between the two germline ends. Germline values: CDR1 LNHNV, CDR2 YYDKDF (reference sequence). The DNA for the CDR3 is TGTGCCACGCATGTGGGATTCGGCAATCAGCCCCAGCATTTT. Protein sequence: CATHVGFGNQPQHF.

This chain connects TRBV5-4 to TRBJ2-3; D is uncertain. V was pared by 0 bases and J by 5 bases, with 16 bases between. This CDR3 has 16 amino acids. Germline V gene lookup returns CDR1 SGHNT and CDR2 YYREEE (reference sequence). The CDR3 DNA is TGTGCCAGCAGCTTGGATATAGGCTTTACGGAAGATACGCAGTATTTT. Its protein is CASSLDIGFTEDTQYF.

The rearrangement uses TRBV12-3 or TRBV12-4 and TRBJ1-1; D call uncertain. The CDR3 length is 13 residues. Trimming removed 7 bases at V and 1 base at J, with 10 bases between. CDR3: CASKLTENTEAFF. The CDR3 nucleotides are TGTGCCAGCAAACTGACCGAGAACACTGAAGCTTTCTTT.

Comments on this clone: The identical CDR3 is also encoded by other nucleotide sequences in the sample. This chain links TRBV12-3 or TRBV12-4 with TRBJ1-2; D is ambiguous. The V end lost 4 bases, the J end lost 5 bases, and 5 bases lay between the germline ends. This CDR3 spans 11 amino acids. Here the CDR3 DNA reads TGTGCCAGCAGTTCCAGTTATGGCTACACCTTC. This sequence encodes CASSSSYGYTF.

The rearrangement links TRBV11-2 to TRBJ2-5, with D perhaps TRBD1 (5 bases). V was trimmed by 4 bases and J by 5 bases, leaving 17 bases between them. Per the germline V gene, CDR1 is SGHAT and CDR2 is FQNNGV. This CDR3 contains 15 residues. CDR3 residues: CASSSWGRARETQYF. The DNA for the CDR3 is TGTGCCAGCAGCTCCTGGGGCAGGGCGCGGGAGACCCAGTACTTC.

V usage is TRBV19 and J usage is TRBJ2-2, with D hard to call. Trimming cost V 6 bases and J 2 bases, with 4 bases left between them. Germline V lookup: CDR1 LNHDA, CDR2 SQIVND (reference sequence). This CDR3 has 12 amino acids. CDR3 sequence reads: CASSQNTGELFF. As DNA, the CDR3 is TGTGCCAGTAGCCAAAACACCGGGGAGCTGTTTTTT.

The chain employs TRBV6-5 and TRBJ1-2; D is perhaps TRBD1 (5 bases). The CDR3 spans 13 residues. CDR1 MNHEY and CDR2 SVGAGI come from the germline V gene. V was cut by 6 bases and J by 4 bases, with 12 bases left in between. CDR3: CASRGGVIYGYTF. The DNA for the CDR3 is TGTGCCAGCAGGGGAGGGGTTATCTATGGCTACACCTTC.

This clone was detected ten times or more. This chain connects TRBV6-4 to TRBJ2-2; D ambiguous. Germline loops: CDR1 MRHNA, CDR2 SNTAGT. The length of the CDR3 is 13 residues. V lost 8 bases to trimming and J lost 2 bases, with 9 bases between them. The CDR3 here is CASGPANTGELFF. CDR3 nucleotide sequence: TGTGCCAGCGGGCCAGCAAACACCGGGGAGCTGTTTTTT.

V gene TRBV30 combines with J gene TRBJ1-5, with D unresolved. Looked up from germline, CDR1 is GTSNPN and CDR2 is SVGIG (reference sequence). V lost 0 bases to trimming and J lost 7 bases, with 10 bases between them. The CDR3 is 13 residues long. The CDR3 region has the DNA TGTGCCTGGAGTGTTGGCGCGAGACAGCCCCAGCATTTT. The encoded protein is CAWSVGARQPQHF.

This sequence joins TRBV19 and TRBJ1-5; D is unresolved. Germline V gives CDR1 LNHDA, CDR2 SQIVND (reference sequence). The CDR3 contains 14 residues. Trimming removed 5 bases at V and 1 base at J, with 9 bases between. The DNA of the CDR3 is TGTGCCAGTAGTGGCAGACCAAGCAATCAGCCCCAGCATTTT. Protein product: CASSGRPSNQPQHF.

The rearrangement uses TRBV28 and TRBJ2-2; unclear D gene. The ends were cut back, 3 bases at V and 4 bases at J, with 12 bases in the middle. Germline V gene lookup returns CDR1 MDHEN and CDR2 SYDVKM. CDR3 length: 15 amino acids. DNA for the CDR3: TGTGCCAGCAGTTTTTCAGGCCTTCGCACCGGGGAGCTGTTTTTT. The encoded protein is CASSFSGLRTGELFF.

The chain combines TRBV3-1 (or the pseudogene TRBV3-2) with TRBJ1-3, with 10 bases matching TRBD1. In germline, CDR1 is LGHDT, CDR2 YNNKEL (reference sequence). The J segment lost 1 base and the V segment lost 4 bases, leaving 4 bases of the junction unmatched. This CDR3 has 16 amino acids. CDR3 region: CASSPRGQGSGNTIYF. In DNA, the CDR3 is TGTGCCAGCAGCCCTCGGGGACAGGGGTCTGGAAACACCATATATTTT.

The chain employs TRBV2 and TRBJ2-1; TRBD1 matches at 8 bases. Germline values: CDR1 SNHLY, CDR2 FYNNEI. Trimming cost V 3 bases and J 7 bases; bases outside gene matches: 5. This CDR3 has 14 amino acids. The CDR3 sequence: CASSETTGGNEQFF. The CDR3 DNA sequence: TGTGCCAGCAGTGAGACTACAGGGGGGAATGAGCAGTTCTTC.

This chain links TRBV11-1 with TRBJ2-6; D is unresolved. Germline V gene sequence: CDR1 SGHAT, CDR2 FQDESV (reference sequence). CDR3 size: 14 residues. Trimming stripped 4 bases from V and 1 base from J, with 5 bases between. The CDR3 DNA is TGTGCCAGCAGCTCGCAATCTGGGGCCAACGTCCTGACTTTC. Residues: CASSSQSGANVLTF.

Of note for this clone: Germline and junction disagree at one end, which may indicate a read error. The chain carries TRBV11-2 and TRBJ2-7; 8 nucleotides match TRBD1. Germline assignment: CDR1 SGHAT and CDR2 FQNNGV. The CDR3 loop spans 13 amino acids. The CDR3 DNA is TGTGCCAGCAGCCCAGGGGGCTCCAACGAGCAGTACTTC. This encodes CASSPGGSNEQYF. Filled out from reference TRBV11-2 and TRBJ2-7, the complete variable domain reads EAGVAQSPRYKIIEKRQSVAFWCNPISGHATLYWYQQILGQGPKLLIQFQNNGVVDDSQLPKDRFSAERLKGVDSTLKIQPAKLEDSAVYLCASSPGGSNEQYFGPGTRLTVT.

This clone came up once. The CDR3 DNA follows: TGCGCCAGCAGCCAAAAAGGGTCCCACACTGAAGCTTTCTTT. Its protein is CASSQKGSHTEAFF. The chain employs TRBV4-1 and TRBJ1-1, with unresolved D. CDR1 is MGHRA and CDR2 is YSYEKL in the germline V gene. The germline V and J ends were trimmed by 2 bases and 3 bases, with 10 bases remaining between them. CDR3 length equals 14 residues.